Presented here are 19 T cell receptor beta chains from one specimen sequenced in a study of sequential checkpoint blockade in melanoma. The treatment denotes: randomized to nivolumab then ipilimumab (arm A) or the reverse (arm B). Assay used: immunoSEQ multiplex PCR; TCRdb lists only in-frame clones, some missing. Among tens of thousands of clones, approximately 88% were seen once, and the ten largest hold approximately 14%. The material was CD8+ T cells sorted from blood (inferred from file names), obtained from a patient given nivolumab and ipilimumab in sequence. The receptors derive from a human donor with melanoma.

The V and J genes are TRBV6-4 and TRBJ2-4; D unclear. The CDR3 has 14 residues. Between the trimmed V and J ends, which lost 8 bases and 6 bases, there was a span of 17 bases. The germline V gene has CDR1 MRHNA and CDR2 SNTAGT. CDR3 region: CASLPNSLTNIQYF. CDR3 DNA: TGTGCCAGCCTCCCGAATTCCCTAACAAACATTCAGTACTTC.

The chain recombines TRBV18 with TRBJ1-1; D call uncertain. Trimming pared 1 base from V and 4 bases from J, leaving 16 bases between. The CDR3 extends over 16 amino acids. Germline CDR1 is KGHSH and CDR2 is LQKENI. Here the CDR3 reads CASSPRGHSPITEAFF. The CDR3 DNA reads TGTGCCAGCTCACCACGAGGGCATTCCCCTATCACTGAAGCTTTCTTT.

The CDR3 spells CASSQSFAGENNEQFF. For the CDR3, the DNA is TGTGCCAGCAGCCAATCTTTTGCGGGGGAGAACAATGAGCAGTTCTTC. The genes are TRBV16 and TRBJ2-1, with 7 bases that match TRBD2. This CDR3 comprises 16 residues. The V segment lost 0 bases and the J segment 5 bases; nucleotides outside the gene matches: 7. The germline CDR1 and CDR2 sequences are KGHSY and FQNENV.

This chain connects TRBV7-8 to TRBJ1-4; tentatively, D is TRBD1 (6 bases). The germline V gene has CDR1 SGHVS and CDR2 FQNEAQ. This CDR3 has 16 amino acids. V gave up 5 bases and J gave up 2 bases, with 15 bases separating them. CDR3 residues: CASSPDSPATNEKLFF. The DNA for the CDR3 is TGTGCCAGCAGCCCGGACAGCCCTGCGACTAATGAAAAACTGTTTTTT.

This clone has just one count. This sequence joins TRBV27 and TRBJ1-2; D is perhaps TRBD1 (6 bases). The CDR3 totals 12 residues. Germline values: CDR1 MNHEY, CDR2 SMNVEV (reference sequence). V was shortened by 6 bases and J by 7 bases, with 12 bases between the two germline ends. The CDR3 loop is CASRTGLAGYTF. The CDR3 nucleotides are TGTGCCAGCAGAACAGGGTTGGCTGGCTACACCTTC.

This chain connects TRBV6-5 to TRBJ1-1; D gene ambiguous. Germline assignment: CDR1 MNHEY and CDR2 SVGAGI. This CDR3 is built from 13 residues. The V end lost 5 bases, the J end lost 1 base, and 8 bases lay between the germline ends. The CDR3 is CASSPTSNTEAFF. In DNA, the CDR3 is TGTGCCAGCAGTCCGACATCGAACACTGAAGCTTTCTTT.

The rearrangement links TRBV13 to TRBJ1-1; D is perhaps TRBD1 (5 bases). With 3 bases removed from V and 10 bases from J, the gap between germline ends came to 9 bases. The CDR3 is 11 residues long. Germline V gene lookup returns CDR1 PRHDT and CDR2 FYEKMQ (reference sequence). CDR3 amino acids: CASSLGEVAFF. The CDR3 nucleotides are TGTGCCAGCAGCTTGGGGGAGGTAGCTTTCTTT.

This clone was seen a single time. This sequence joins TRBV28 and TRBJ2-3, with 10 bases fitting TRBD2. J lost 8 bases, V lost 3 bases, and 2 bases had no gene match. Germline CDR1 and CDR2: MDHEN and SYDVKM. The CDR3 is made up of 13 amino acids. CDR3 DNA sequence: TGTGCCAGCAGTTTTGTAGCGGGAGGTACGCAGTATTTT. Protein: CASSFVAGGTQYF.

CDR3 in DNA: TGTGCCAGCAGCTTAGAATGGACAGGCCAAGAGACCCAGTACTTC. Translating gives CASSLEWTGQETQYF. This rearrangement joins TRBV27 to TRBJ2-5, with 7 nucleotides matching TRBD1. The J segment lost 1 base and the V segment lost 6 bases, leaving 8 bases of the junction unmatched. The germline gives CDR1 MNHEY, CDR2 SMNVEV (reference sequence). The CDR3 is made up of 15 amino acids.

This clone has just a few counts. The V and J genes are TRBV6-5 and TRBJ2-7, with D tentatively TRBD1 (8 bases). V was shortened by 4 bases and J by 5 bases, with 12 bases between the two germline ends. Germline CDR1 and CDR2: MNHEY and SVGAGI. CDR3 length: 13 residues. DNA of the CDR3: TGTGCCAGCAGTTTACAGGGGGGGAACGAGCAGTACTTC. Translation: CASSLQGGNEQYF.

The rearrangement joins TRBV7-6 to TRBJ1-1, with 7 bases aligning to TRBD1. The V gene's germline CDR1 is SGHVS and CDR2 FNYEAQ. V was pared by 6 bases and J by 1 base, with 5 bases of the junction left unmatched. The CDR3 runs 14 residues. CDR3 nucleotides: TGTGCCAGCAGACCAGGGGGTCGGAACACTGAAGCTTTCTTT. Amino acid sequence: CASRPGGRNTEAFF.

The chain links TRBV6-1 to TRBJ2-1; TRBD2 is a possible D gene (5 bases). Germline values: CDR1 MNHNS, CDR2 SASEGT. With 0 bases removed from V and 4 bases from J, the gap between germline ends came to 13 bases. The CDR3 runs to 16 residues. CDR3 protein: CASSEASGSAYNEQFF. As DNA, the CDR3 is TGTGCCAGCAGTGAAGCCTCAGGTAGCGCATACAATGAGCAGTTCTTC.

V is TRBV28 and J is TRBJ2-7; 8 nucleotides agree with TRBD2. This CDR3 has 14 residues. With V trimmed by 4 bases and J by 4 bases, 6 bases remained unmatched. Germline loops: CDR1 MDHEN, CDR2 SYDVKM. CDR3 sequence (DNA): TGTGCCAGCAGTTCCAGACTAGCGTCTTACGAGCAGTACTTC. This codes for CASSSRLASYEQYF. Combining the CDR3 with reference TRBV28 and TRBJ2-7 gives the whole variable domain DVKVTQSSRYLVKRTGEKVFLECVQDMDHENMFWYRQDPGLGLRLIYFSYDVKMKEKGDIPEGYSVSREKKERFSLILESASTNQTSMYLCASSSRLASYEQYFGPGTRLTVT.

The V call is TRBV4-3, the J call TRBJ2-2, with D possibly matching TRBD2 (6 bases). Germline loops: CDR1 LGHNA, CDR2 YSLEER. There are 16 residues in the CDR3. V was clipped by 4 bases and J by 0 bases, with 12 bases between them. The CDR3 bases are TGCGCCAGCAGCCGGGGAGGACATACGAACACCGGGGAGCTGTTTTTT. Translated, it gives CASSRGGHTNTGELFF.

CDR3 nucleotide sequence: TGTGCCAGCAGCGCGGGAGTGTCGGAGGAGCAGTACTTC. Translation: CASSAGVSEEQYF. The chain couples TRBV7-3 to TRBJ2-7; 7 positions agree with TRBD2. V was clipped by 5 bases and J by 7 bases; unmatched bases: 8. CDR1 is SGHTA and CDR2 is FQGTGA in the germline V gene. CDR3 length equals 13 residues.

The chain couples TRBV7-9 to TRBJ1-2; D is ambiguous. Germline CDR1 and CDR2: SEHNR and FQNEAQ (reference sequence). The CDR3 loop spans 14 amino acids. Trimming left V 3 bases short and J 1 base short, with 9 bases between. CDR3 nucleotides: TGTGCCAGCAGCTTTGACGGGAGTAACTATGGCTACACCTTC. This translates into CASSFDGSNYGYTF. Drawing the rest from reference TRBV7-9 and TRBJ1-2, the complete variable domain is DTGVSQNPRHKITKRGQNVTFRCDPISEHNRLYWYRQTLGQGPEFLTYFQNEAQLEKSRLLSDRFSAERPKGSFSTLEIQRTEQGDSAMYLCASSFDGSNYGYTFGSGTRLTVV.

This clone occurred a few times. The chain is built from TRBV19 and TRBJ1-5; D ambiguous. Trimming cost V 1 base and J 4 bases, with 14 bases left between them. This CDR3 has 16 amino acids. Germline V CDR1 and CDR2: LNHDA, SQIVND (reference sequence). The CDR3 DNA follows: TGTGCCAGTAGTATAGGGGGAGTGGCGGGGAATCAGCCCCAGCATTTT. This translates into CASSIGGVAGNQPQHF.

The chain combines TRBV7-3 with TRBJ2-5; D call uncertain. The CDR3 extends over 15 amino acids. Trimming took 4 bases from V and 4 from J, leaving 16 bases between them. From germline, CDR1 is SGHTA and CDR2 FQGTGA. The CDR3 sequence is CASSYAGSPTETQYF. The CDR3 DNA sequence: TGTGCCAGCAGCTACGCAGGTTCGCCGACAGAGACCCAGTACTTC.

The V gene is TRBV29-1, the J gene TRBJ2-2, with no clear D. Deletions cut 4 bases from V and 1 base from J, with 4 bases between. The germline V gene encodes CDR1 SQVTM and CDR2 ANQGSEA. This CDR3 comprises 12 residues. CDR3 coding DNA: TGCAGCGTTGTCCAGAACACCGGGGAGCTGTTTTTT. This encodes CSVVQNTGELFF.